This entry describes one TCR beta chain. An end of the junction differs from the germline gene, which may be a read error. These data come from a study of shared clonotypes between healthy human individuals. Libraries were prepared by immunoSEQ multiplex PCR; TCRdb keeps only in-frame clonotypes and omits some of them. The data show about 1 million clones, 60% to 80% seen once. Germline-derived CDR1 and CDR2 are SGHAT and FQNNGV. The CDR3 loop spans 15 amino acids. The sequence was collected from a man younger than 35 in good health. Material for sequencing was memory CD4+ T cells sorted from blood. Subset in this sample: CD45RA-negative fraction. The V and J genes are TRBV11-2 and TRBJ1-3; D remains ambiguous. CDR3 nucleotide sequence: TGTGCCAGCAGCCTAGACTCCTACTCTGGAAACACCATATATTTT. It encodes CASSLDSYSGNTIYF.